Each of the 13 T cell receptor beta chains below was sequenced from the same sample in a study of T-cell reconstitution after alpha-beta-depleted transplantation in children. TCRbeta library construction was performed incorporating unique molecular identifiers. MiXCR, applied by TCRdb to the PCR reads, yields one record per CDR3 protein. The repertoire holds over 150,000 distinct CDR3 sequences, with roughly 15% as singletons. The sample consisted of PBMCs from the stem cell graft donor, taken from the stem cell graft. The receptor set was obtained from a human donor who donated a stem cell graft to a child with acute lymphoblastic leukemia.

This chain connects TRBV7-9 to TRBJ2-7; the D gene is possibly TRBD2 (5 bases). Germline V gives CDR1 SEHNR, CDR2 FQNEAQ (reference sequence). V gave up 10 bases and J gave up 7 bases, with 20 bases separating them. There are 13 residues in the CDR3. CDR3 bases: TGTGCCATCAGAGAAGCTCTAGCTTCGGAGCAGTACTTC. Translating it yields CAIREALASEQYF.

This clonotype was seen repeatedly, ten times or more. The genes are TRBV3-1 and TRBJ2-3; weak D call: TRBD2 (6 bases). Germline CDR1 reads LGHDT; CDR2 reads YNNKEL (reference sequence). The CDR3 length is 11 residues. V gave up 8 bases and J gave up 8 bases, with 11 bases separating them. The CDR3 sequence is CASYSGATQYF. CDR3 in DNA: TGTGCCAGCTATTCGGGAGCTACGCAGTATTTT.

The genes are TRBV29-1 and TRBJ2-7; no reliable D call. Germline CDR1 reads SQVTM; CDR2 reads ANQGSEA. There are 11 residues in the CDR3. Trimming stripped 4 bases from V and 3 bases from J, with 7 bases between. CDR3: CSVGQFYEQYF. The CDR3 DNA is TGCAGCGTTGGACAATTCTACGAGCAGTACTTC.

This clonotype occurred many times. The chain combines TRBV20-1 with TRBJ1-2, with D possibly being TRBD1 (6 bases). V was trimmed by 0 bases and J by 3 bases, leaving 20 bases between them. Germline lookup yields CDR1 DFQATT and CDR2 SNEGSKA (reference sequence). The CDR3 runs to 17 residues. The chain's CDR3 is CSARDPSTGSSYYGYTF. CDR3 DNA sequence: TGCAGTGCTAGAGATCCTTCGACAGGATCGTCCTACTATGGCTACACCTTC.

The J gene is TRBJ2-2, the V gene TRBV5-1, with a possible D match to TRBD2 (6 bases). CDR1 is SGHRS and CDR2 is YFSETQ in the germline V gene. V lost 6 bases to trimming and J lost 2 bases, with 11 bases between them. The CDR3 length is 14 residues. CDR3 protein: CASKIADNTGELFF. CDR3 DNA sequence: TGCGCCAGCAAGATAGCGGATAACACCGGGGAGCTGTTTTTT.

To note about this clonotype: A much larger clone is a single base away; this may be a read error. This chain joins TRBV6-6 and TRBJ1-1; no firm D call. CDR3 length: 11 amino acids. Germline assignment: CDR1 MNHNY and CDR2 SVGAGI (reference sequence). The ends were cut back, 8 bases at V and 10 bases at J, with 14 bases in the middle. The CDR3 DNA is TGTGCCAGCGTGGAGGAGGTGGTAGCTTTCTTT. Its translation: CASVEEVVAFF.

This clonotype was observed at least ten times. The chain carries TRBV28 and TRBJ1-4; D gene ambiguous. The CDR3 is made up of 18 amino acids. V was clipped by 1 base and J by 6 bases, with 21 bases between them. CDR1 is MDHEN, CDR2 SYDVKM, per germline. CDR3 DNA: TGTGCCAGCAGTTTATCCGGGTCCTTGGCCGCCAATCATGAAAAACTGTTTTTT. Its translation: CASSLSGSLAANHEKLFF.

In its sample, this clonotype was seen many times. This chain uses TRBV5-1 with TRBJ1-2; D gene ambiguous. Between the trimmed V and J ends, which lost 0 bases and 7 bases, there was a span of 16 bases. Germline V gene sequence: CDR1 SGHRS, CDR2 YFSETQ. The CDR3 totals 15 residues. CDR3 DNA: TGCGCCAGCAGCTTGGAGTTCGGCGGCCTCGGTGGCTACACCTTC. Amino acid sequence: CASSLEFGGLGGYTF.

This clonotype was detected many times. V usage is TRBV9 and J usage is TRBJ2-1; D may match TRBD1 or TRBD2 (5 bases each). The CDR3 sequence is 14 residues long. Trimming shortened V by 7 bases and J by 8 bases, and 19 bases separated the two germline ends. Per the germline V gene, CDR1 is SGDLS and CDR2 is YYNGEE. CDR3 nucleotide sequence: TGTGCCAGCGGGGGAAGGCTAGCTTGGCATGAGCAGTTCTTC. It encodes CASGGRLAWHEQFF.

This clonotype has at least ten counts. This sequence joins TRBV5-1 and TRBJ2-7; TRBD1 matches at 7 bases. V lost 0 bases and J lost 9; bases outside the gene matches: 15. This CDR3 contains 16 residues. Per the germline V gene, CDR1 is SGHRS and CDR2 is YFSETQ. In DNA, the CDR3 is TGCGCCAGCAGCTTGGACCCCTTACGACAGGGTACGAGGCAGTACTTC. Protein sequence: CASSLDPLRQGTRQYF.

This clonotype was detected ten times or more. The CDR3 reads CSVELLAGGREQYF. The CDR3 region has the DNA TGCAGCGTTGAATTGCTAGCGGGGGGTCGGGAGCAGTACTTC. This chain uses TRBV29-1 with TRBJ2-7, with 11 bases identical to TRBD2. J lost 7 bases, V lost 2 bases, and 7 bases had no gene match. CDR1 and CDR2 (germline): SQVTM, ANQGSEA. This CDR3 has 14 residues.

In its sample, this clonotype was seen many times. The chain carries TRBV12-3 or TRBV12-4 and TRBJ2-7; unclear D gene. Between the trimmed V and J ends, which lost 3 bases and 1 base, there was a span of 4 bases. CDR3 length: 12 residues. The CDR3 is CASSLKSYEQYF. The CDR3 DNA reads as TGTGCCAGCAGTTTGAAGTCCTACGAGCAGTACTTC.

This clonotype was counted at least ten times. This chain links TRBV12-3 or TRBV12-4 with TRBJ2-5, with TRBD1 identical over 7 bases. The length of the CDR3 is 12 residues. J gave up 4 bases and V 4 bases, and 0 bases lay outside the gene matches. CDR3 bases: TGTGCCAGCAGTTGGGACAGAGAGACCCAGTACTTC. Amino acid sequence: CASSWDRETQYF.